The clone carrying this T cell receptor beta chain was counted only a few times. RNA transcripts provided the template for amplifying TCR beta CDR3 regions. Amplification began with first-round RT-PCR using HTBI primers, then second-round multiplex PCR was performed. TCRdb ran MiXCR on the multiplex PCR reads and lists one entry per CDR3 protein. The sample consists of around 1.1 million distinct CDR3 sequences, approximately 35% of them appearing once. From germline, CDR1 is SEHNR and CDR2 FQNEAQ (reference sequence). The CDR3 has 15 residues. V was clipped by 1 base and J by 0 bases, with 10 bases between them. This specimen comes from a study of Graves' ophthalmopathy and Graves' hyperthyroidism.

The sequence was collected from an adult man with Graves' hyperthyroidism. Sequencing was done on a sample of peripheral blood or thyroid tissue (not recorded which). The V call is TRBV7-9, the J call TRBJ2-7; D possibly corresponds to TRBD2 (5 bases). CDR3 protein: CASSLGASISYEQYF. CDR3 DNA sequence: TGTGCCAGCAGCTTAGGCGCTAGCATCTCCTACGAGCAGTACTTC.